The clone carrying this TCR beta chain occurred a few times. Its antigen is still unknown. Isolation of PBMCs was performed on about 10 ml fresh peripheral blood. RNA transcripts gave rise to amplified TCR beta CDR3 regions. Carried out on the TCR CDR3, a first-round RT-PCR used the HTBI primer set. MiXCR was run by TCRdb on the multiplex PCR reads, yielding one entry per CDR3 protein. The sample lists about 420,000 distinct CDR3 sequences, 15% to 19% seen once, with almost 8% in the top ten. Unmatched junction bases numbered 14, after V lost 3 bases and J lost 7 bases. Germline V gene lookup returns CDR1 LNHDA and CDR2 SQIVND (reference sequence). The CDR3 runs 17 residues. The data derive from a study of T cells in Graves' hyperthyroidism and ophthalmopathy. Study-wide findings and caveats: In validation, the model predicted ophthalmopathy. These predictions came a median about 6.5 months before onset.

What was sequenced was blood. The receptor was isolated from a woman aged 18-29 years with Graves' hyperthyroidism. V gene TRBV19 combines with J gene TRBJ2-2; 7 bases are a match to TRBD2. For the CDR3, the DNA is TGTGCCAGTAGTATGATGGTCTCAGCGGGATGGGTCGGGGAGCTGTTTTTT. This sequence encodes CASSMMVSAGWVGELFF.